The 7 T cell receptor beta chains presented below share a single source sample, sequenced in a study of CXCR3-negative and CXCR3-positive naive CD8 T cells. These receptors are not linked to any known antigen. The authors made the TRB cDNA libraries by 5' RACE using UMI labels. One entry per CDR3 protein, without DNA, is what TCRdb gives after re-calling the 5' RACE reads. This sample lists about 130,000 distinct CDR3 sequences; its ten largest clones have 0.41%. Regarding the study as a whole: A higher hydrophobicity marked the TRB CDR3s of CXCR3-positive naive cells versus CXCR3-negative naive cells.

The source material was naive CXCR3+ CD8+ T cells from blood. Specified subset: CD45RO-CCR7+CD27+CD95- naive CD8+ T cells expressing CXCR3 (TNR3+). The receptors come from a human donor in good health. Some clones in this sample may be carry-over from other donors' samples.

The chain recombines TRBV4-1 with TRBJ1-5; TCRdb's assignment of TRBD1 cannot be checked, as there is no DNA. This CDR3 is 15 amino acids long. The V gene's germline CDR1 is MGHRA and CDR2 YSYEKL. The CDR3 sequence: CASSQDRAQGQPQHF.

The chain recombines TRBV4-3 with TRBJ2-2. From germline, CDR1 is LGHNA and CDR2 YSLEER. The CDR3 has 12 residues. CDR3 sequence: CASSQSTGELFF.

The V call is TRBV15, the J call TRBJ1-6; the TCRdb call, TRBD1, lacks DNA for checking. CDR3 size: 18 residues. The germline V gene encodes CDR1 LNHNV and CDR2 YYDKDF (reference sequence). This CDR3 reads CATSRVGQGLIRNSPLHF.

This sequence joins TRBV19 and TRBJ2-1. Germline values: CDR1 LNHDA, CDR2 SQIVND (reference sequence). The CDR3 is 15 amino acids. This CDR3 reads CASSILAEHYNEQFF.

V gene TRBV28 combines with J gene TRBJ2-4; TCRdb picks TRBD1, but there is no DNA to check that call. This CDR3 is built from 14 residues. Germline CDR1 reads MDHEN; CDR2 reads SYDVKM. The CDR3 region is CASSLEPSGNIQYF.

The V gene is TRBV12-3 or TRBV12-4, the J gene TRBJ2-2; TCRdb returns TRBD1, unconfirmable since there is no DNA. CDR3 length equals 15 residues. The CDR3 sequence is CASSRQGGTSGELFF.

The chain uses TRBV20-1 and TRBJ2-1; TCRdb names TRBD1, which stays unverified in the absence of DNA. Germline CDR1 and CDR2: DFQATT and SNEGSKA (reference sequence). The CDR3 is 12 amino acids. CDR3 region: CSATEGGNEQFF.